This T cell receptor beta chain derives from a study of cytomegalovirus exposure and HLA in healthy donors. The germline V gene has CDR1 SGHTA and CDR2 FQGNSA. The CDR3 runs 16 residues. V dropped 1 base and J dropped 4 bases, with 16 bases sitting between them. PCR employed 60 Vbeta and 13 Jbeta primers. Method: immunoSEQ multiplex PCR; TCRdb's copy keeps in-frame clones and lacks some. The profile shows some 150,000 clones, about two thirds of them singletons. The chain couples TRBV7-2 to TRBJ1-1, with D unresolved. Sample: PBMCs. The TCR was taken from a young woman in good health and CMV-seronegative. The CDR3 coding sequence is TGTGCCAGCAGCTTAGAAGCTGGCAGGTCGCCCACTGAAGCTTTCTTT. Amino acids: CASSLEAGRSPTEAFF.